Below, 15 T cell receptor beta chains from the same sample are listed, as sequenced in a study of blood T cell repertoires in COVID-19. This table comes from immunoSEQ multiplex PCR, and its TCRdb copy is limited to in-frame clones, with some not included. The sample has about 270,000 clones; 90% are singletons. Specimen: PBMCs or T cells enriched from blood (not recorded which). Receptors originate from a woman in her thirties with acute COVID-19.

This chain connects TRBV27 to TRBJ1-3, with D hard to call. The CDR3 runs to 14 residues. Germline V gives CDR1 MNHEY, CDR2 SMNVEV (reference sequence). V shed 2 bases and J shed 4 bases, with 9 bases lying between them. CDR3 amino acids: CASSLLGVGNTIYF. For the CDR3, the DNA is TGTGCCAGCAGTTTACTGGGAGTCGGAAACACCATATATTTT.

Written as DNA, the CDR3 is TGTGCCAGCAGCTTAGCGGACAGGGGGCGCGACGAGCAGTACTTC. Translated, it gives CASSLADRGRDEQYF. The chain links TRBV7-8 to TRBJ2-7; 11 nucleotides match TRBD1. Germline CDR1 reads SGHVS; CDR2 reads FQNEAQ. The CDR3 consists of 15 residues. Trimming cost V 0 bases and J 5 bases; bases outside gene matches: 3.

This clone is classed as medium-sized (0.01 to 0.1%). V gene TRBV12-1 combines with J gene TRBJ2-7; the listed D gene, TRBD2, was not tested against the DNA. TRBV12-1 is a listed pseudogene. CDR3 length: 15 amino acids. CDR3 nucleotides: TGTGCCAGCAGCTCCGGGACTAGCGGGAGTAGCGAGCAGTACTTC. Amino acid sequence: CASSSGTSGSSEQYF.

The J gene is TRBJ2-7, the V gene TRBV5-5, with D tentatively TRBD2 (6 bases). Germline V gene sequence: CDR1 SGHKS, CDR2 YYEKEE (reference sequence). The CDR3 sequence is 15 residues long. V was trimmed by 0 bases and J by 0 bases, leaving 10 bases between them. CDR3 DNA: TGTGCCAGCAGCTTGGAACTAGCCCTCTCCTACGAGCAGTACTTC. Translation: CASSLELALSYEQYF.

The chain joins TRBV27 to TRBJ2-7, with 8 bases lining up with TRBD2. The J segment lost 2 bases and the V segment lost 6 bases, leaving 6 bases of the junction unmatched. This CDR3 comprises 14 residues. CDR1 is MNHEY, CDR2 SMNVEV, per germline (reference sequence). CDR3 nucleotide sequence: TGTGCCAGCAGCCGGGGGGGACAACCCTACGAGCAGTACTTC. Its protein product is CASSRGGQPYEQYF.

The CDR3 sequence: CASRSTSGRSLSYNEQFF. The CDR3 DNA sequence: TGTGCCAGCAGGTCGACTAGCGGGAGGTCCCTCTCCTACAATGAGCAGTTCTTC. The J gene is TRBJ2-1, the V gene TRBV5-4; 13 positions agree with TRBD2. The V gene end was trimmed by 5 bases and the J gene end by 0 bases; junction bases not matched to a gene: 8. Germline V lookup: CDR1 SGHNT, CDR2 YYREEE (reference sequence). The CDR3 has 18 amino acids.

The chain is built from TRBV24-1 and TRBJ1-1, with 7 bases aligning to TRBD1. Per germline, CDR1 KGHDR and CDR2 SFDVKD. CDR3 length: 14 residues. The ends lost 2 bases at V and 10 bases at J; junction bases unmatched: 9. Written as DNA, the CDR3 is TGTGCCACCAGTGATTCACGACAGGGCCCGGGAGCTTTCTTT. It yields the protein CATSDSRQGPGAFF.

The chain joins TRBV3-1 (or the pseudogene TRBV3-2) to TRBJ2-1; D perhaps matches TRBD2 (6 bases). Germline V lookup: CDR1 LGHDT, CDR2 YNNKEL (reference sequence). V was trimmed by 3 bases and J by 8 bases, leaving 8 bases between them. CDR3 length equals 12 residues. For the CDR3, the DNA is TGTGCCAGCAGCCAGGAGGGCCATGAGCAGTTCTTC. It encodes CASSQEGHEQFF.

This sequence joins TRBV6-5 and TRBJ1-5, with D hard to call. The CDR3 is 14 residues long. Trimming removed 2 bases from V and 5 bases from J, with 10 bases in between. Germline-derived CDR1 and CDR2 are MNHEY and SVGAGI. The CDR3 DNA sequence: TGTGCCAGCAGTTACAGGCGGATGTATCAGCCCCAGCATTTT. This translates into CASSYRRMYQPQHF.

V is TRBV28 and J is TRBJ1-2, with unresolved D. The V and J ends lost 6 bases and 12 bases respectively, with 23 bases between them. CDR1 is MDHEN and CDR2 is SYDVKM in the germline V gene. The CDR3 length is 14 residues. The CDR3 DNA is TGTGCCAGCAGACCCGGGGAAGGCCAGAACTTAAACACCTTC. Translated: CASRPGEGQNLNTF.

The chain joins TRBV18 to TRBJ2-5; possibly TRBD1 for D (6 bases). Germline loops: CDR1 KGHSH, CDR2 LQKENI. The CDR3 contains 13 residues. The V gene lost 3 bases and the J gene lost 5 bases, with 10 bases spanning the gap. The CDR3 DNA reads TGTGCCAGCTCACCGATCCAGGGGGAGACCCAGTACTTC. Translated, it gives CASSPIQGETQYF.

V usage is TRBV29-1 and J usage is TRBJ1-4, with 7 bases that match TRBD1. CDR1 and CDR2 (germline): SQVTM, ANQGSEA. This CDR3 comprises 14 residues. V lost 7 bases to trimming and J lost 4 bases; unmatched junction nucleotides: 9. CDR3 amino acids: CSAKGTDFNEKLFF. The DNA for the CDR3 is TGCAGCGCTAAAGGGACAGACTTTAATGAAAAACTGTTTTTT.

This chain uses TRBV5-8 with TRBJ2-2; D remains unclear. CDR1 is SGHTS and CDR2 is YDEGEE in the germline V gene. Trimming shortened V by 0 bases and J by 1 base, and 4 bases separated the two germline ends. The length of the CDR3 is 14 residues. The CDR3 region has the DNA TGTGCCAGCAGCTTGGCAGGGAACACCGGGGAGCTGTTTTTT. Protein product: CASSLAGNTGELFF. Full variable domain (missing parts from reference TRBV5-8 and TRBJ2-2): EAGVTQSPTHLIKTRGQQATLRCSPISGHTSVYWYQQALGLGLQFLLWYDEGEERNRGNFPPRFSGRQFPNYSSELNVNALELEDSALYLCASSLAGNTGELFFGEGSRLTVL.

V and J are TRBV19 and TRBJ2-3, with 12 bases fitting TRBD2. The CDR3 is 20 amino acids. The ends lost 0 bases at V and 1 base at J; junction bases unmatched: 11. Germline loops: CDR1 LNHDA, CDR2 SQIVND (reference sequence). The CDR3 sequence: CASSIDPRLAGAPGTDTQYF. The CDR3, as DNA: TGTGCCAGTAGTATAGATCCGCGACTAGCGGGAGCCCCGGGCACAGATACGCAGTATTTT.

The V gene is TRBV13, the J gene TRBJ2-1; 7 bases fit TRBD2. The V gene end was trimmed by 4 bases and the J gene end by 0 bases; junction bases not matched to a gene: 9. Looked up from germline, CDR1 is PRHDT and CDR2 is FYEKMQ (reference sequence). This CDR3 region has 17 residues. The CDR3 region is CASSSSLAESSYNEQFF. The DNA for the CDR3 is TGTGCCAGCAGCTCCTCCCTAGCGGAAAGCTCCTACAATGAGCAGTTCTTC.